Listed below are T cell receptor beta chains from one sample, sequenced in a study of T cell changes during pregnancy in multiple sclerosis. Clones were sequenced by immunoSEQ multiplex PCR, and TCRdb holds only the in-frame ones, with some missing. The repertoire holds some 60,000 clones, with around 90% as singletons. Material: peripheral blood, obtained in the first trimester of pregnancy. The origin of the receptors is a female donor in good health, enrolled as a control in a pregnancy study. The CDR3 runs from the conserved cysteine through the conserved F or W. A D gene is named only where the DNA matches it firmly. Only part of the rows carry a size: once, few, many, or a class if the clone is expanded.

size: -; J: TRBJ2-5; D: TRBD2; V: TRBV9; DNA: TGTGCCAGCAGCGTGGGACTAGCGTCGGAGACCCAGTACTTC; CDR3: CASSVGLASETQYF
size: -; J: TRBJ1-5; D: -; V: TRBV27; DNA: TGTGCCAGCGGAATGGGCGGACCGAGGGGGCAGCCCCAGCATTTT; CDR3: CASGMGGPRGQPQHF
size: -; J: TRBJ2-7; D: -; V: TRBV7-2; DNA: TGTGCCAGCAGCTTATCGACTTCCTCCCGCGAGCAGTACTTC; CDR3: CASSLSTSSREQYF
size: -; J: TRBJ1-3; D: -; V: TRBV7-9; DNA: TGTGCCAGCAGCCTTTTGGACACCCTCTCTGGAAACACCATATATTTT; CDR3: CASSLLDTLSGNTIYF
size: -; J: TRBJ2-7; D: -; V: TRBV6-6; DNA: TGTGCCAGCAGTTACGCCAGGGCCTCCTACGAGCAGTACTTC; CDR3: CASSYARASYEQYF
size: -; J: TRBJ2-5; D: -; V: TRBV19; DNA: TGTGCCAGTAGTACCGAGACAGACTCTCAAGAGACCCAGTACTTC; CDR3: CASSTETDSQETQYF
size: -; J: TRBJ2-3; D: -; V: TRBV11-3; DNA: TGTGCCAGCAGCTTAGATCGTGGCGATACGCAGTATTTT; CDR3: CASSLDRGDTQYF
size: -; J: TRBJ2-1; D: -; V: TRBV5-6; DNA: TGTGCCAGCGCGTCCGGTGAGAGGAATGAGCAGTTCTTC; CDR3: CASASGERNEQFF
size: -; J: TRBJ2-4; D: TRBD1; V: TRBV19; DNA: TGTGCCAGTAGTCTTAGGACAGGGGTGGGAGAAAACATTCAGTACTTC; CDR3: CASSLRTGVGENIQYF
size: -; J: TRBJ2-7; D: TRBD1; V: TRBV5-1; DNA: TGCGCCAGCACCGGGGGGACAGGGATCCACGAGCAGTACTTC; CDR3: CASTGGTGIHEQYF
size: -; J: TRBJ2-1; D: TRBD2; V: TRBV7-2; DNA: TGTGCCAGCAGCTTAGCGGGTAGCGGGGGGGCCAGGAGTGAGCAGTTCTTC; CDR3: CASSLAGSGGARSEQFF
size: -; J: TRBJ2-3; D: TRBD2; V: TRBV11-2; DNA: TGTGCCAGCAGCTCGGGACTAGCGGATCCTAGCACAGATACGCAGTATTTT; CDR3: CASSSGLADPSTDTQYF
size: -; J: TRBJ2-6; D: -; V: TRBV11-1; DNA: TGTGCCAGCAGCTCGAGCTCTGGGGCCAACGTCCTGACTTTC; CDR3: CASSSSSGANVLTF
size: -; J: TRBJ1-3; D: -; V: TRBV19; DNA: TGTGCCAGTACCCTCCAGTGGAGCTCTGGAAACACCATATATTTT; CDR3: CASTLQWSSGNTIYF
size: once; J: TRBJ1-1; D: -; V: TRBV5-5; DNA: TGTGCCAGCAGCCTCCAATCGACGGGGGGCACTGAAGCTTTCTTT; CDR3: CASSLQSTGGTEAFF
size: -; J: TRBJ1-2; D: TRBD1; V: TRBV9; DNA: TGTGCCAGCAGCAACCGGGACAGGGGGCATATAGGCTACACCTTC; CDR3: CASSNRDRGHIGYTF
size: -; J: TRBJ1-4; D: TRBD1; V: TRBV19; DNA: TGTGCCAGTAGTATTGGACAGGCGACAACTAATGAAAAACTGTTTTTT; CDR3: CASSIGQATTNEKLFF
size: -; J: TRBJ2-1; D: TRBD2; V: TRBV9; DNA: TGTGCCAGCAGCGTTGTATCTAGCGGATACTACAATGAGCAGTTCTTC; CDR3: CASSVVSSGYYNEQFF
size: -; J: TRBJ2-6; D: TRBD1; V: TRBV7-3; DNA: TGTGCCAGCAGCCCTCTACCGACAGGGGGCGCATCAACTGGGGCCAACGTCCTGACTTTC; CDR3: CASSPLPTGGASTGANVLTF
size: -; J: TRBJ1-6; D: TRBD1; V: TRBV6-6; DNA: TGTGCCAGCAGCCCGGACAGGGGGCCAGGGAATTCACCCCTCCACTTT; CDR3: CASSPDRGPGNSPLHF
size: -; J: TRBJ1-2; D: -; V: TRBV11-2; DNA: TGTGCCAGCAGCTTAGAGGGGGGGTCCTATGGCTACACCTTC; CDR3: CASSLEGGSYGYTF
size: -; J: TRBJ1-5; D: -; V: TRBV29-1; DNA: TGCAGCGTTGCGGTCGGGGGGGGAAATCAGCCCCAGCATTTT; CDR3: CSVAVGGGNQPQHF
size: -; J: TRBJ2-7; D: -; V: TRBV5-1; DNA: TGCGCCAGCAGCTTGGGCTGGGACATTACCTCCTACGAGCAGTACTTC; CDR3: CASSLGWDITSYEQYF
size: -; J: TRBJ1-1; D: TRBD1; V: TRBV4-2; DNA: TGTGCCAGCAGCCAAGATCGAGAGGGGGCGCGTACTGAAGCTTTCTTT; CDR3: CASSQDREGARTEAFF
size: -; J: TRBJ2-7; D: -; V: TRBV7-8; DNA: TGTGCCAGCAGCTTAGTATACGAGCAGTACTTC; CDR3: CASSLVYEQYF
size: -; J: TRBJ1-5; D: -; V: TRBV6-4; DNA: TGTGCCAGCAGTGATGGGCCAGTTAATCAGCCCCAGCATTTT; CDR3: CASSDGPVNQPQHF
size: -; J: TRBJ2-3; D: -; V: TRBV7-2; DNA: TGTGCCAGCAGCTCTTTCCCCTCATCGGGGACAGATACGCAGTATTTT; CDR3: CASSSFPSSGTDTQYF
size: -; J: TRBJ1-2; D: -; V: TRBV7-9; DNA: TGTGCCAGCAGCTTAGTCCTCCAGGGGAACTATGGCTACACCTTC; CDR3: CASSLVLQGNYGYTF
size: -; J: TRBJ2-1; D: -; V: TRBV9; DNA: TGTGCCAGCAGCTCCCCTATCCGGAGCAATGAGCAGTTCTTC; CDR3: CASSSPIRSNEQFF
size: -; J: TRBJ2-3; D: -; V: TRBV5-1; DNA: TGCGCCAGCAGCTCGGGGGTTAGCACAGATACGCAGTATTTT; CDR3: CASSSGVSTDTQYF
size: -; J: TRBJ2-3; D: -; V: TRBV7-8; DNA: TGTGCCAGCAGCTTATTTAGCGCTTCCACAGATACGCAGTATTTT; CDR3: CASSLFSASTDTQYF
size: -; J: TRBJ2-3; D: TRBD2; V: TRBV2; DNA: TGTGCCAGCAGATCCGGGACTAGACCAGATACGCAGTATTTT; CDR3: CASRSGTRPDTQYF
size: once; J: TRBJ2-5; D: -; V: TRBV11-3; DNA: TGTGCCAGCAGCCCCCGCTCTAGGGAGACCCAGTACTTC; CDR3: CASSPRSRETQYF
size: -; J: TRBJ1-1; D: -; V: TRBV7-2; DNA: TGTGCCAGCAGCTGGAGGGAGGGCGCGGACACTGAAGCTTTCTTT; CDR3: CASSWREGADTEAFF
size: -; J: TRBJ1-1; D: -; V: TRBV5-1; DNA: TGCGCCAGCAGCCCAACAGGCCCCGGCACTGAAGCTTTCTTT; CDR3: CASSPTGPGTEAFF
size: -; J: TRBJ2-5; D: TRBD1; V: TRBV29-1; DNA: TGCAGCGTGGCCCTCGGGACAGGGGAAGAGACCCAGTACTTC; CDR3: CSVALGTGEETQYF
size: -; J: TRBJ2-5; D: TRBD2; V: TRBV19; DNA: TGTGCCAGTAGTCCCATAGCGGGGGGGCCTTGGGAGACCCAGTACTTC; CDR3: CASSPIAGGPWETQYF
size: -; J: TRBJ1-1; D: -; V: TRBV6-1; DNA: TGTGCCAGCAGTGCTGACAGGAACACTGAAGCTTTCTTT; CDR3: CASSADRNTEAFF
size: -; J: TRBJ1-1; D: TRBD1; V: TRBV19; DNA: TGTGCCAGTAGTATGGGACAGGGAACATTCACTGAAGCTTTCTTT; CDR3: CASSMGQGTFTEAFF
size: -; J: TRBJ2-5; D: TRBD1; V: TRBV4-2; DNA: TGTGCCAGCAGCCAAGAGATCGGACAGGGGGCGGAGACCCAGTACTTC; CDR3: CASSQEIGQGAETQYF
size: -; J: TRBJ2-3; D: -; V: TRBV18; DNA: TGTGCCAGCTCAATTCTACGGGTCACAGATACGCAGTATTTT; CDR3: CASSILRVTDTQYF
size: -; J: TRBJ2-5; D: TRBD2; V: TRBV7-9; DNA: TGTGCCAGCTCCCCGGGACTACAAGAGACCCAGTACTTC; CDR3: CASSPGLQETQYF
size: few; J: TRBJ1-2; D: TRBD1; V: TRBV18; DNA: TGTGCCAGCTCACCACTAGGGGGCGCGGGCTACACCTTC; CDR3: CASSPLGGAGYTF
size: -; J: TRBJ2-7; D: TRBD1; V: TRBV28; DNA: TGTGCCACCGGACAGGGAAGCGCCTACGAGCAGTACTTC; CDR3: CATGQGSAYEQYF
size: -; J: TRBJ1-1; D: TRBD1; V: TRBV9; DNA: TGTGCCAGCAGCCCTCGGACAGGGTGGAACACTGAAGCTTTCTTT; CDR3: CASSPRTGWNTEAFF
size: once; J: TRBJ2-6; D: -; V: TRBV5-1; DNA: TGCGCCAGCAGCCCCCCCCCGCTCAGGGCTGGGGCCAACGTCCTGACTTTC; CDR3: CASSPPPLRAGANVLTF
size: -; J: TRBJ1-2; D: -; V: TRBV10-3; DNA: TGTGCCATCAGTGACGAGGGCTCCTATGGCTACACCTTC; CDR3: CAISDEGSYGYTF
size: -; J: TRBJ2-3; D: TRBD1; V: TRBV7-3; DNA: TGTGCCAGCAGCCTTCGAGGACAGGGTTCAAATACGCAGTATTTT; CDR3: CASSLRGQGSNTQYF
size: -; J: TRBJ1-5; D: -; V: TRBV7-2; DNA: TGTGCCAGCAGCCTATACAGGGCTGATCAGCCCCAGCATTTT; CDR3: CASSLYRADQPQHF
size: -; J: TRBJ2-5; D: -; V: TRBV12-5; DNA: TGTGCTAGTGGTGCCGACAGGCACGGGGAGACCCAGTACTTC; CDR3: CASGADRHGETQYF
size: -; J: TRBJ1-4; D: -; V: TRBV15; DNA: TGTGCCACCAGCAGAGAGGGGGCTTCTAATGAAAAACTGTTTTTT; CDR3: CATSREGASNEKLFF
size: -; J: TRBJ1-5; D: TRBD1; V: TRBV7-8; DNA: TGTGCCAGCAGCCTACAGGGGGCGAGCAATCAGCCCCAGCATTTT; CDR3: CASSLQGASNQPQHF
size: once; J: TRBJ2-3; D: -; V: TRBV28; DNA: TGTGCCAGCAGTTTGGCACAGGGATTCACAGATACGCAGTATTTT; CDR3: CASSLAQGFTDTQYF
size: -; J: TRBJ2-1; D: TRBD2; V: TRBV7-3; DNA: TGTGCCAGCAGCCCCGGACTAGCGGGGGGTATTGAGCAGTTCTTC; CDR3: CASSPGLAGGIEQFF
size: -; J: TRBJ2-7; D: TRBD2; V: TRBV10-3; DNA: TGTGCCATCAGTGAGTCCAGCGGGGGGATGTCCGAGCAGTACTTC; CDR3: CAISESSGGMSEQYF
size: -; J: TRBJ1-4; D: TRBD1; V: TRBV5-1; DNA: TGCGCCAGCAGCTTGGTCGGTGAAAGGGACAGTTGGGAAAAACTGTTTTTT; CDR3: CASSLVGERDSWEKLFF
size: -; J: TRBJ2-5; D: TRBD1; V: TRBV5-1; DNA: TGCGCCAGCAGCTGGGCGGACAGGTGGGGAAGGGAGACCCAGTACTTC; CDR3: CASSWADRWGRETQYF
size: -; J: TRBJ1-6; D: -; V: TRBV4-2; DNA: TGTGCCAGCAGCCAGTCCGGACGATGGGAAGGGGCACCCCTCCACTTT; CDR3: CASSQSGRWEGAPLHF
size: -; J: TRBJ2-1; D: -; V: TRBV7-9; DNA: TGTGCCAGCAGCTTAGGACTATACAATGAGCAGTTCTTC; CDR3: CASSLGLYNEQFF